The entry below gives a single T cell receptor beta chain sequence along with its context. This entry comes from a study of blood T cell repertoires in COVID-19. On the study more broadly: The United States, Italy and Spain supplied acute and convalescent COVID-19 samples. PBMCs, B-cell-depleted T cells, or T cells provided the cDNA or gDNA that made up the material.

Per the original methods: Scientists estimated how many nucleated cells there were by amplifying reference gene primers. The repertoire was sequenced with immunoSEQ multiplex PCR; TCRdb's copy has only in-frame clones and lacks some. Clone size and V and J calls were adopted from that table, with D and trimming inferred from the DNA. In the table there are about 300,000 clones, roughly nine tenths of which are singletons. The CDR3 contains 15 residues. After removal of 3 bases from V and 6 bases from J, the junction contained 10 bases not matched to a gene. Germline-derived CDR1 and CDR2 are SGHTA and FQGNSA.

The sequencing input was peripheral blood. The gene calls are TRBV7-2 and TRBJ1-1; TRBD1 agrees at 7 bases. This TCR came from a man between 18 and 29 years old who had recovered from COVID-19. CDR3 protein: CASSFGGQMAPEAFF. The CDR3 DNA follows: TGTGCCAGCAGCTTTGGGGGACAGATGGCCCCTGAAGCTTTCTTT. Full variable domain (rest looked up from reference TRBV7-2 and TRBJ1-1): GAGVSQSPSNKVTEKGKDVELRCDPISGHTALYWYRQSLGQGLEFLIYFQGNSAPDKSGLPSDRFSAERTGGSVSTLTIQRTQQEDSAVYLCASSFGGQMAPEAFFGQGTRLTVV.